The entry below describes one TCR beta chain. The record originates from a study of blood T cell repertoires in COVID-19. Assay used: immunoSEQ multiplex PCR; TCRdb lists only in-frame clones, some missing. The data show about 140,000 clones, almost 85% seen once. V lost 0 bases to trimming and J lost 3 bases, with 12 bases between them. Germline V CDR1 and CDR2: MGHRA, YSYEKL. This CDR3 has 16 amino acids. The chain has TRBV4-1 and TRBJ1-5; D possibly corresponds to TRBD1 (6 bases). This sequence was found in a man aged 50-59 years with acute or convalescent COVID-19. Sequencing input: peripheral blood. The CDR3 region is CASSQDRTVLNQPQHF. The CDR3 coding sequence is TGCGCCAGCAGCCAAGATCGGACAGTGCTCAATCAGCCCCAGCATTTT.